What follows are 30 T cell receptor beta chains derived from one specimen sequenced in a study of OX40 agonist ivuxolimab in advanced cancers. Assay: immunoSEQ multiplex PCR; the TCRdb copy retains only in-frame clones and omits some. Of over 45,000 clones listed, roughly 80% are singletons. The input for sequencing was CD4+ or CD8+ T cells sorted from blood, taken in a trial of the OX40 agonist ivuxolimab. The receptors derive from an adult with an advanced solid tumor such as melanoma, head and neck, liver or kidney cancer.

This clone has a count of ten or more. V gene TRBV5-1 combines with J gene TRBJ1-4, with 9 positions matching TRBD1. The V gene's germline CDR1 is SGHRS and CDR2 YFSETQ. The CDR3 covers 15 residues. J gave up 7 bases and V 4 bases, and 8 bases lay outside the gene matches. The CDR3 DNA is TGCGCCAGCAGCGAGACAGGGGGTTCCGGTGAAAAACTGTTTTTT. This gives the protein CASSETGGSGEKLFF.

V is TRBV7-9 and J is TRBJ2-1; D is undetermined. V shed 5 bases and J shed 7 bases, with 6 bases lying between them. The germline V gene has CDR1 SEHNR and CDR2 FQNEAQ (reference sequence). The CDR3 consists of 11 residues. CDR3 loop: CASSEKNEQFF. The CDR3 DNA sequence: TGTGCCAGCAGCGAAAAAAATGAGCAGTTCTTC.

This clone was recorded a few times. The V call is TRBV11-3, the J call TRBJ2-6, with D unclear. The CDR3 has 17 amino acids. Trimming cost V 1 base and J 0 bases, with 10 bases left between them. The germline V gene has CDR1 SGHNT and CDR2 YENEEA. This CDR3 reads CASSLVGSYSGANVLTF. The CDR3 DNA is TGTGCCAGCAGCTTAGTGGGATCTTACTCTGGGGCCAACGTCCTGACTTTC.

The V gene is TRBV6-6, the J gene TRBJ1-5, with D maybe TRBD1 (5 bases). The CDR3 is 14 residues long. V lost 2 bases and J 9 bases, leaving 14 bases between the germline ends. Per germline, CDR1 MNHNY and CDR2 SVGAGI (reference sequence). CDR3 in DNA: TGTGCCAGCAGTTACGAGGGCTTTGGGGCGCCCCAGCATTTT. Translating it yields CASSYEGFGAPQHF.

This clone was recorded only once. The rearrangement links TRBV29-1 to TRBJ1-1; a weak D match, TRBD1 (5 bases). Germline V lookup: CDR1 SQVTM, CDR2 ANQGSEA. The CDR3 has 14 amino acids. Between the trimmed V and J ends, which lost 2 bases and 5 bases, there was a span of 15 bases. The DNA of the CDR3 is TGCAGCGTTGAAACGCGAATCCGGGGGACTGAAGCTTTCTTT. It yields the protein CSVETRIRGTEAFF.

With respect to this clone: Other DNA variants within this sample encode the same CDR3. This chain joins TRBV29-1 and TRBJ2-7, with TRBD2 matching over 13 bases. The CDR3 loop spans 16 amino acids. Germline-derived CDR1 and CDR2 are SQVTM and ANQGSEA. The V and J ends lost 0 bases and 2 bases, in that order; junction bases with no gene match: 4. In DNA form, the CDR3 reads TGCAGCGTTGAAGATCCGGGACTAGCGGGAACCTACGAGCAGTACTTC. Translation gives CSVEDPGLAGTYEQYF.

The chain has TRBV6-6 and TRBJ2-3; TRBD2 matches 7 bases. The CDR3 runs to 15 residues. Germline CDR1 MNHNY, CDR2 SVGAGI (reference sequence). J lost 0 bases, V lost 7 bases, and 7 bases had no gene match. The CDR3 spells CASTMTSQSTDTQYF. The CDR3 region has the DNA TGTGCCAGCACTATGACTAGCCAGAGCACAGATACGCAGTATTTT.

The chain recombines TRBV7-3 with TRBJ2-7; 8 nucleotides line up with TRBD1. Per germline, CDR1 SGHTA and CDR2 FQGTGA. This CDR3 has 13 amino acids. V dropped 2 bases and J dropped 5; count of bases not matched to a gene: 2. CDR3 sequence (DNA): TGTGCCAGCAGCTTACGACAGGGGAACGAGCAGTACTTC. Translated, it gives CASSLRQGNEQYF.

The genes are TRBV5-1 and TRBJ2-5, with TRBD2 matching 11 bases. This CDR3 contains 15 residues. Per germline, CDR1 SGHRS and CDR2 YFSETQ. Trimming at V came to 4 bases and at J to 2 bases, leaving 4 bases not matched to a gene. The CDR3 region is CASSRGTSGQETQYF. The CDR3 DNA sequence: TGCGCCAGCAGCAGGGGGACTAGCGGACAAGAGACCCAGTACTTC.

The chain has TRBV12-5 and TRBJ1-2; TRBD1 matches 11 bases. Unmatched junction bases numbered 21, after V lost 7 bases and J lost 8 bases. The germline V gene has CDR1 LGHNT and CDR2 FRNRAP. This CDR3 spans 18 amino acids. Written as DNA, the CDR3 is TGTGCTAGTGCCCAGAGGACAGGGGGCTATAGGTCTCGGTACGGCTACACCTTC. Translating gives CASAQRTGGYRSRYGYTF.

This chain joins TRBV19 and TRBJ2-1; unclear D gene. Trimming took off 3 bases at V and 0 bases at J, with 9 bases between the two ends. CDR1 and CDR2 from the germline V gene are LNHDA and SQIVND (reference sequence). This CDR3 contains 15 residues. The CDR3 region is CASSMQAFSYNEQFF. The CDR3 coding sequence is TGTGCCAGTAGTATGCAGGCCTTCTCCTACAATGAGCAGTTCTTC.

Remarks on this clone: The same CDR3 arises from other DNA sequences in this sample as well. V and J are TRBV6-5 and TRBJ1-2, with D possibly matching TRBD1 (6 bases). The V gene lost 4 bases and the J gene lost 9 bases, with 18 bases spanning the gap. This CDR3 comprises 14 residues. Germline CDR1 reads MNHEY; CDR2 reads SVGAGI. Written as DNA, the CDR3 is TGTGCCAGCAGTTTGACAGGAGCTATAAGGAGCTACACCTTC. Amino acids: CASSLTGAIRSYTF.

The V gene is TRBV11-1, the J gene TRBJ1-4; no clear D gene. V lost 3 bases to trimming and J lost 5 bases, with 7 bases between them. This CDR3 spans 13 amino acids. Per the germline V gene, CDR1 is SGHAT and CDR2 is FQDESV (reference sequence). The CDR3 spells CASSFEENEKLFF. In DNA form, the CDR3 reads TGTGCCAGCAGCTTCGAGGAAAATGAAAAACTGTTTTTT.

The gene calls are TRBV4-2 and TRBJ1-2, with D unclear. The ends were cut back, 5 bases at V and 2 bases at J, with 6 bases in the middle. The CDR3 spans 12 residues. CDR1 and CDR2 from the germline V gene are LGHNA and YNFKEQ. CDR3 in DNA: TGTGCCAGCAGCTGGGTGAACTATGGCTACACCTTC. This translates into CASSWVNYGYTF.

This chain uses TRBV6-1 with TRBJ2-7; 9 bases fit TRBD1. V gave up 10 bases and J gave up 2 bases; unmatched junction bases: 3. The CDR3 is 12 residues long. Germline-derived CDR1 and CDR2 are MNHNS and SASEGT. The CDR3 region is CATDRGPYEQYF. DNA for the CDR3: TGTGCCACGGACAGGGGCCCCTACGAGCAGTACTTC.

DNA for the CDR3: TGTGCCATCAGGGGGCGGGAGGCTGGAGATACGCAGTATTTT. Protein sequence: CAIRGREAGDTQYF. The chain is built from TRBV10-3 and TRBJ2-3; 8 positions match TRBD2. Germline CDR1 and CDR2: ENHRY and SYGVKD. The CDR3 totals 14 residues. V shed 6 bases, J shed 5 bases, and the junction held 7 bases outside the gene matches.

The chain uses TRBV19 and TRBJ2-7; the match to TRBD2 covers 9 bases. Per germline, CDR1 LNHDA and CDR2 SQIVND (reference sequence). This CDR3 has 16 amino acids. V was pared by 3 bases and J by 5 bases, with 11 bases of the junction left unmatched. CDR3 nucleotide sequence: TGTGCCAGTAGTATGGCGGGGCGTAGCGGGAGCAACGAGCAGTACTTC. Translated, it gives CASSMAGRSGSNEQYF.

This sequence joins TRBV7-2 and TRBJ1-2; 10 nucleotides match TRBD1. The CDR3 consists of 15 residues. J was trimmed by 7 bases and V by 6 bases; bases with no gene match: 11. Germline assignment: CDR1 SGHTA and CDR2 FQGNSA. CDR3 nucleotides: TGTGCCAGCAGTGTAGGGTCAGGGACAGGGGTTGGCTACACCTTC. This encodes CASSVGSGTGVGYTF.

The chain employs TRBV6-5 and TRBJ1-2, with 9 bases that match TRBD1. With 6 bases clipped from V and 0 bases from J, the junction kept 2 bases outside the gene matches. The germline V gene has CDR1 MNHEY and CDR2 SVGAGI. The CDR3 consists of 14 residues. The CDR3 here is CASRRQGANYGYTF. The CDR3 bases are TGTGCCAGCAGACGACAGGGGGCTAACTATGGCTACACCTTC.

The rearrangement uses TRBV27 and TRBJ1-1; 11 bases map to TRBD1. Germline V gene sequence: CDR1 MNHEY, CDR2 SMNVEV (reference sequence). J lost 6 bases, V lost 1 base, and 4 bases had no gene match. This CDR3 is 15 amino acids long. The CDR3 sequence: CASSLWTGGRAEAFF. The CDR3 nucleotides are TGTGCCAGCAGTTTATGGACAGGGGGCAGGGCTGAAGCTTTCTTT.

This chain links TRBV5-1 with TRBJ2-7; D unresolved. The CDR3 is 12 residues long. V was trimmed by 1 base and J by 6 bases, leaving 8 bases between them. Per the germline V gene, CDR1 is SGHRS and CDR2 is YFSETQ. The CDR3 coding sequence is TGCGCCAGCAGCTTGTCAGACGGCGAGCAGTACTTC. Translating it yields CASSLSDGEQYF.

The rearrangement joins TRBV16 to TRBJ2-3; 7 nucleotides line up with TRBD2. The V gene end was trimmed by 2 bases and the J gene end by 6 bases; junction bases not matched to a gene: 8. In germline, CDR1 is KGHSY, CDR2 FQNENV. There are 15 residues in the CDR3. In DNA form, the CDR3 reads TGTGCCAGCAGCCAACTAGCGGCCGAAACCGATACGCAGTATTTT. Translated: CASSQLAAETDTQYF.

This clone was recorded only once. V is TRBV30 and J is TRBJ2-7; D ambiguous. Germline CDR1 and CDR2: GTSNPN and SVGIG (reference sequence). CDR3 size: 12 residues. Deletions cut 0 bases from V and 8 bases from J, with 11 bases between. For the CDR3, the DNA is TGTGCCTGGAGTGTAGGGCTACCCCAGCAGTACTTC. Protein product: CAWSVGLPQQYF.

The gene calls are TRBV14 and TRBJ1-5, with unresolved D. Germline V CDR1 and CDR2: SGHDN, FVKESK. V was clipped by 6 bases and J by 5 bases, with 8 bases between them. The CDR3 spans 12 residues. CDR3 region: CASSQPDQPQHF. The CDR3 region has the DNA TGTGCCAGCAGTCAGCCGGATCAGCCCCAGCATTTT. The complete variable domain, with remaining parts taken from reference TRBV14 and TRBJ1-5, reads EAGVTQFPSHSVIEKGQTVTLRCDPISGHDNLYWYRRVMGKEIKFLLHFVKESKQDESGMPNNRFLAERTGGTYSTLKVQPAELEDSGVYFCASSQPDQPQHFGDGTRLSIL.

A note on this clone: At one end, the junction sequence differs from germline, possibly due to a read error. The chain joins TRBV18 to TRBJ2-5; D remains unclear. The germline CDR1 and CDR2 sequences are KGHSH and LQKENI. The CDR3 extends over 11 amino acids. CDR3 residues: CASSFKEAQYF. CDR3 DNA: TGTGCCAGCTCATTCAAAGAGGCCCAGTACTTC.

The chain joins TRBV10-3 to TRBJ2-1, with TRBD1 as a possible D gene (5 bases). CDR3 size: 14 residues. Germline assignment: CDR1 ENHRY and CDR2 SYGVKD. V lost 4 bases and J lost 2, with 9 bases in between. The CDR3 nucleotides are TGTGCCATCAGTGGTCAGGGAACCTACAATGAGCAGTTCTTC. This translates into CAISGQGTYNEQFF.

J is TRBJ2-3 and V is TRBV11-3; possibly TRBD1 for D (6 bases). The V gene's germline CDR1 is SGHNT and CDR2 YENEEA. V was pared by 5 bases and J by 2 bases, with 14 bases between. The CDR3 consists of 15 residues. The CDR3, as DNA: TGTGCCAGCAGCCCCCCCAGGGACACCACAGATACGCAGTATTTT. Amino acids: CASSPPRDTTDTQYF.

The J gene is TRBJ1-5, the V gene TRBV6-5; possibly TRBD1 for D (6 bases). V was trimmed by 6 bases and J by 6 bases, leaving 15 bases between them. Germline assignment: CDR1 MNHEY and CDR2 SVGAGI. CDR3 size: 14 residues. The DNA of the CDR3 is TGTGCCAGCAGCAGCAGGGGAGGGGGTCAGCCCCAGCATTTT. Translating gives CASSSRGGGQPQHF.

V and J are TRBV9 and TRBJ1-1, with a tentative D call TRBD1 (5 bases). Trimming took 4 bases from V and 1 from J, leaving 23 bases between them. The CDR3 is 18 amino acids. CDR1 is SGDLS, CDR2 YYNGEE, per germline. CDR3 bases: TGTGCCAGCAGCAGTGGACAAGGTGTAGGCATGGGGAACACTGAAGCTTTCTTT. This encodes CASSSGQGVGMGNTEAFF.

This sequence joins TRBV5-1 and TRBJ1-2; D might be TRBD1 (5 bases). Germline V gives CDR1 SGHRS, CDR2 YFSETQ. Trimming took off 4 bases at V and 4 bases at J, with 8 bases between the two ends. There are 12 residues in the CDR3. The CDR3 DNA reads as TGCGCCAGCAGCAAGGACACCTATGGCTACACCTTC. This encodes CASSKDTYGYTF.